This T cell receptor beta chain was sequenced for a study of radiotherapy plus CTLA-4 blockade in lung cancer. Study in general: The study recorded objective responses in 18% of patients and disease control in about 31%. Findings and limits, study-wide: Per reports, early blood T cell clone dynamics, plus interferon-beta, forecast response most strongly. Among blood TCR repertoires after radiotherapy plus ipilimumab, tumor-derived clones expanded.

Turning to this clone: What it binds is unknown. One end of the junction varies from germline; a read error may be responsible.

TCRdb keeps only in-frame clones here, not all; method: immunoSEQ multiplex PCR. The repertoire holds more than 90,000 clones, with approximately 78% as singletons. Focal radiation was given together with CTLA-4 blockade (ipilimumab) to patients with chemo-refractory metastatic non-small-cell lung cancer. Sequenced here: peripheral blood, sampled from a patient treated with radiotherapy plus ipilimumab. The receptor comes from a human donor with non-small cell lung cancer that progressed on radiotherapy plus ipilimumab.

CDR3 amino acids: CAWALVNEQHF. In nucleotides, the CDR3 is TGTGCCTGGGCCCTGGTAAACGAGCAGCACTTC. This chain uses TRBV30 with TRBJ2-5, with D uncertain. CDR3 length: 11 residues. Germline loops: CDR1 GTSNPN, CDR2 SVGIG (reference sequence).